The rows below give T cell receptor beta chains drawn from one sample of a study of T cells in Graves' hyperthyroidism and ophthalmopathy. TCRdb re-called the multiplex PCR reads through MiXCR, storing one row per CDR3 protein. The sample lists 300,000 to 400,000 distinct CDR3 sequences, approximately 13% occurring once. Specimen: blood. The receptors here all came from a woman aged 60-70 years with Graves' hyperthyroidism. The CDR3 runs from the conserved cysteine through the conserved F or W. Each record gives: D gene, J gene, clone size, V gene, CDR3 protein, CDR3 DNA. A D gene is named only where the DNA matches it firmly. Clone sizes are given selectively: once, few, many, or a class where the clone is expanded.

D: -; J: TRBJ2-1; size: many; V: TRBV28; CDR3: CASSTPGLYNEQFF; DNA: TGTGCCAGCAGTACCCCCGGACTCTACAATGAGCAGTTCTTC
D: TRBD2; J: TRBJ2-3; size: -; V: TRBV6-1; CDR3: CASSERSSGSTDTQYF; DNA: TGTGCCAGCAGTGAAAGGTCTAGCGGGAGTACAGATACGCAGTATTTT
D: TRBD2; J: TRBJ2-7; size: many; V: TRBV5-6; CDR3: CASSHRTSGNYEQYF; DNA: TGTGCCAGCAGCCACCGGACTAGCGGGAACTACGAGCAGTACTTC
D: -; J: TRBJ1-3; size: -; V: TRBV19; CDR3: CASSTMDEGFSGNTIYF; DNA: TGTGCCAGTAGTACGATGGACGAGGGGTTCTCTGGAAACACCATATATTTT
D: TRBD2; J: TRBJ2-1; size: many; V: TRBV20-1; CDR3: CSAEGLADHNEQFF; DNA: TGCAGTGCGGAAGGACTAGCGGACCACAATGAGCAGTTCTTC
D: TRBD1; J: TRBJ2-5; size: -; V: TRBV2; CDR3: CASSYDRSIRGETQYF; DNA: TGTGCCAGCAGTTACGATCGGTCTATCAGGGGGGAGACCCAGTACTTC
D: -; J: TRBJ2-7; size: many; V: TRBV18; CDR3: CASSPGSLYEQYF; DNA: TGTGCCAGCTCACCAGGCAGCCTCTACGAGCAGTACTTC
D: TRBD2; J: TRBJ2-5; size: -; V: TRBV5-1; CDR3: CASSTGLAGGYQETQYF; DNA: TGCGCCAGCAGCACAGGACTAGCGGGAGGTTACCAAGAGACCCAGTACTTC
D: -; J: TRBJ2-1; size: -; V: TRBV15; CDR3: CATSRDRGAYNEQFF; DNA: TGTGCCACCAGCAGAGACAGGGGCGCCTACAATGAGCAGTTCTTC
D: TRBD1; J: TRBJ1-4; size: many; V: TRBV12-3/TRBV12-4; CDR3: CASSLTGTGIEKLFF; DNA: TGTGCCAGCAGTTTAACCGGGACAGGGATAGAAAAACTGTTTTTT
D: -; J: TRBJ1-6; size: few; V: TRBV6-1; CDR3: CASSPEPPGGAYNSPLHF; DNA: TGTGCCAGCAGTCCCGAGCCCCCGGGCGGCGCCTATAATTCACCCCTCCACTTT
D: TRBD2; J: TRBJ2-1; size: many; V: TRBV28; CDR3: CASSSGTSAINEQFF; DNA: TGTGCCAGCAGCTCCGGGACTAGCGCCATCAATGAGCAGTTCTTC
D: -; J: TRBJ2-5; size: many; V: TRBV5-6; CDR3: CASSFSSPAETQYF; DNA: TGTGCCAGCAGCTTCTCATCACCTGCAGAGACCCAGTACTTC
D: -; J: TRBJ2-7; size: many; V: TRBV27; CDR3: CASSLGGGQAYEQYF; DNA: TGTGCCAGCAGTTTGGGCGGGGGACAGGCCTACGAGCAGTACTTC
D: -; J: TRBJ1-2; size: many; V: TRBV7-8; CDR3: CASSRHPDANYGYTF; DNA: TGTGCCAGCAGCCGACATCCCGATGCTAACTATGGCTACACCTTC
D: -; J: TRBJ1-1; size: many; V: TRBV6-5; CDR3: CASSYSIGVSTEAFF; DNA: TGTGCCAGCAGTTACTCGATAGGGGTTAGCACTGAAGCTTTCTTT
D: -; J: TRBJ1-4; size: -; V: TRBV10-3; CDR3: CAIRGDGHSEKLFF; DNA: TGTGCCATCCGAGGGGACGGACATTCTGAAAAACTGTTTTTT
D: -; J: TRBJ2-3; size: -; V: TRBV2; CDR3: CASSDSGLGTDTQYF; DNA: TGTGCCAGCAGTGACTCTGGACTGGGCACAGATACGCAGTATTTT
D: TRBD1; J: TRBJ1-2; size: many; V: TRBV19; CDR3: CATAPGQGYGYTF; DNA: TGTGCCACCGCCCCAGGACAGGGCTATGGCTACACCTTC
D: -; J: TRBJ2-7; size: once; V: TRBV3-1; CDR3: CASSPRTRGEQYF; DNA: TGTGCCAGCAGCCCTAGGACCCGAGGGGAGCAGTACTTC
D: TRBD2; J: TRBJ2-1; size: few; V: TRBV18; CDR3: CASSQGPGGNEQFF; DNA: TGTGCCAGCTCACAAGGACCGGGGGGCAATGAGCAGTTCTTC
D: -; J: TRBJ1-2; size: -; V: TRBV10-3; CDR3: CAISGPPGTPGNGYTF; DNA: TGTGCCATCAGTGGCCCACCCGGGACACCGGGAAATGGCTACACCTTC
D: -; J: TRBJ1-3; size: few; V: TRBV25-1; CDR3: CASSEGTLSSGNTIYF; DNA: TGTGCCAGCAGTGAGGGGACATTAAGCTCTGGAAACACCATATATTTT
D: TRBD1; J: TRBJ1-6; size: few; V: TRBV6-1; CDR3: CASLGQGGSPLHF; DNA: TGTGCCAGCCTCGGACAGGGGGGATCACCCCTCCACTTT
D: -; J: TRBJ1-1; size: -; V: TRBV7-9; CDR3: CASSFSGESTEAFF; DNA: TGTGCCAGCAGCTTTTCGGGGGAGAGCACTGAAGCTTTCTTT
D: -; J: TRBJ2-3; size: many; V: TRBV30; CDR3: CAWTWGGGTQYF; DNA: TGTGCCTGGACTTGGGGAGGGGGTACGCAGTATTTT
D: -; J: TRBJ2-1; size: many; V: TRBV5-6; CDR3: CATTPRGEQFF; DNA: TGTGCCACCACCCCCCGGGGTGAGCAGTTCTTC
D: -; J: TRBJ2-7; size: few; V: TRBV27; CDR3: CASSLSDKYYEQYF; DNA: TGTGCCAGCAGTTTATCGGACAAATACTACGAGCAGTACTTC
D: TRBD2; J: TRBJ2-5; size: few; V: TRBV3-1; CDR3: CASSQGSGRAEETQYF; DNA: TGTGCCAGCAGCCAAGGTAGCGGGAGGGCCGAGGAGACCCAGTACTTC
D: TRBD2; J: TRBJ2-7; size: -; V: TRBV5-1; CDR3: CASSFSGTSSYEQYF; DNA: TGCGCCAGCAGCTTTAGCGGGACCAGCTCCTACGAGCAGTACTTC
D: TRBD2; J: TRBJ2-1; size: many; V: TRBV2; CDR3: CASRRLAGGNEQFF; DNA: TGTGCCAGCAGAAGGCTAGCGGGAGGCAATGAGCAGTTCTTC
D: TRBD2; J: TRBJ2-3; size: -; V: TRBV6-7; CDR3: CASSYSTPGLAGVRDTQYF; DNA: TGTGCCAGCAGTTACTCGACCCCGGGACTAGCGGGAGTAAGGGATACGCAGTATTTT
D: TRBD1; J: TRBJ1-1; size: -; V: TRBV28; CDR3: CASSLWKRGQDTEAFF; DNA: TGTGCCAGCAGTTTATGGAAGAGGGGGCAGGACACTGAAGCTTTCTTT
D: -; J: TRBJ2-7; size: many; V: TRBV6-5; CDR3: CASSYVPGMTSGEQYF; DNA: TGTGCCAGCAGTTACGTCCCCGGTATGACAAGTGGCGAGCAGTACTTC
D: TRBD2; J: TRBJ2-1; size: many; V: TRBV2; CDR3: CASSTSGPYNEQFF; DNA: TGTGCCAGCAGTACTAGCGGCCCCTACAATGAGCAGTTCTTC
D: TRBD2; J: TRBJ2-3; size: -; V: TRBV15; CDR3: CATSNIAGVETSTDTQYF; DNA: TGTGCCACCAGCAACATAGCGGGAGTGGAGACTAGCACAGATACGCAGTATTTT
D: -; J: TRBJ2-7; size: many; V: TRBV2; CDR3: CASSDPALLEERGEQYF; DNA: TGTGCCAGCAGCGATCCGGCATTACTAGAGGAGAGGGGGGAGCAGTACTTC
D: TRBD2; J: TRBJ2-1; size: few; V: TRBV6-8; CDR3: CASIPGTSGSNEQFF; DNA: TGTGCCAGCATCCCCGGGACTAGCGGGAGCAATGAGCAGTTCTTC
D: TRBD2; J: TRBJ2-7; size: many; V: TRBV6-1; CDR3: CASSEGASGNYEQYF; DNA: TGTGCCAGCAGTGAAGGGGCTAGCGGGAACTACGAGCAGTACTTC
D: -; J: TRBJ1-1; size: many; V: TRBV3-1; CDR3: CASSQGGGPEAFF; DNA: TGTGCCAGCAGCCAAGGGGGAGGGCCTGAAGCTTTCTTT
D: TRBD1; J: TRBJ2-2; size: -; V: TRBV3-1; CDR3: CASSYGQGAGELFF; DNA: TGTGCCAGCAGCTATGGACAGGGCGCCGGGGAGCTGTTTTTT
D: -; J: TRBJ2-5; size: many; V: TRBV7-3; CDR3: CASSSNRASGRQYF; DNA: TGTGCCAGCAGCTCCAATCGGGCGAGCGGGCGTCAGTACTTC
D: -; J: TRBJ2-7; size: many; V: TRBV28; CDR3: CASRRDTHYEQYF; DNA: TGTGCCAGCAGGCGGGACACCCACTACGAGCAGTACTTC
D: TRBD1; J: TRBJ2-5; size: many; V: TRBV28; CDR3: CASSLAAGGWGETQYF; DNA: TGTGCCAGCAGTTTAGCGGCAGGGGGCTGGGGAGAGACCCAGTACTTC
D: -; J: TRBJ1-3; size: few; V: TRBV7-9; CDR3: CASSIQGFGNTIYF; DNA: TGTGCCAGCAGCATTCAGGGTTTCGGAAACACCATATATTTT
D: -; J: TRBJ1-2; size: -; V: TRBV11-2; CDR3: CASSLGAVSGYTF; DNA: TGTGCCAGCAGCTTGGGGGCTGTCTCTGGCTACACCTTC
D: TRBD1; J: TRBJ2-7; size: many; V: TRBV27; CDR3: CASSRTGTARSYEQYF; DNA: TGTGCCAGCAGTCGTACCGGGACAGCCCGCTCCTACGAGCAGTACTTC